The clone carrying this T cell receptor (beta chain) was counted at least ten times. The target antigen is unknown. This entry comes from a study of breast tumors, draining lymph nodes, adjacent tissues. Study-wide points: Data only fit, rather than demonstrated, lymph node origin of most tumor T cells. Tumor repertoires ranked between lymph nodes and nontumor tissue in diversity, with V and J gene preferences. Tumor and nontumor repertoires were significantly more similar in luminal-like than in basal-like breast cancer.

The lymph nodes were axillary draining lymph nodes from breast cancer patients. CDR1 is SGHTA, CDR2 FQGNSA, per germline. The V gene lost 1 base and the J gene lost 5 bases, with 14 bases spanning the gap. This CDR3 spans 15 amino acids. TCRdb independently ran MiXCR on the multiplex PCR reads; one entry per CDR3 protein. Seen here are over 200,000 distinct CDR3 sequences, approximately 36% observed once, and the top ten hold approximately 3.6%. The sequencing sample was made of axillary lymph node tissue. This rearrangement joins TRBV7-2 to TRBJ2-5; the D call may be TRBD1 or TRBD2 (5 bases each). The TCR was taken from a female donor with breast cancer. Some clones in this sample may be carry-over from other donors' samples. The CDR3 sequence is CASSLGGVVRETQYF. The CDR3 nucleotides read TGTGCCAGCAGCTTAGGAGGGGTGGTGCGGGAGACCCAGTACTTC.